The 5 T cell receptor beta chains given below trace back to one sample, sequenced in a study of T cell responses to AZD1222 COVID-19 vaccine. Repertoires were generated with immunoSEQ multiplex PCR, while TCRdb's copy carries only in-frame clones and drops some. Of under 150,000 clones in the sample, around 93% were seen once. Sequences were derived from peripheral blood, sampled on day 0 of AZD1222 vaccination. The receptors were sampled from an adult in good health.

The chain uses TRBV3-1 (or the pseudogene TRBV3-2) and TRBJ2-3, with TRBD2 identical over 8 bases. The CDR3 length is 15 residues. Germline CDR1 LGHDT, CDR2 YNNKEL (reference sequence). V lost 2 bases to trimming and J lost 2 bases; unmatched junction nucleotides: 3. The CDR3 sequence is CASSQFSGDTDTQYF. The CDR3 nucleotides are TGTGCCAGCAGCCAATTTAGCGGGGACACAGATACGCAGTATTTT.

This clone has only one observation. V gene TRBV7-7 combines with J gene TRBJ2-7; D remains ambiguous. This CDR3 is built from 18 residues. The ends were cut back, 2 bases at V and 4 bases at J, with 24 bases in the middle. The germline gives CDR1 SSHAT, CDR2 FNYEAQ (reference sequence). CDR3 sequence: CASSLSPPIIEISYEQYF. Here the CDR3 DNA reads TGTGCCAGCAGCTTAAGTCCCCCAATCATCGAGATTTCGTACGAGCAGTACTTC. The complete variable domain, with remaining parts taken from reference TRBV7-7 and TRBJ2-7, reads GAGVSQSPRYKVTKRGQDVTLRCDPISSHATLYWYQQALGQGPEFLTYFNYEAQPDKSGLPSDRFSAERPEGSISTLTIQRTEQRDSAMYRCASSLSPPIIEISYEQYFGPGTRLTVT.

This chain connects TRBV6-1 to TRBJ1-4; 7 nucleotides match TRBD1. Losses at the gene ends were 5 bases for V and 10 bases for J; bases not matched to a gene: 10. This CDR3 has 14 amino acids. Germline V gives CDR1 MNHNS, CDR2 SASEGT. CDR3 sequence (DNA): TGTGCCAGCAGTTTGGGGACAGAAGTCGGAAAACTGTTTTTT. It encodes CASSLGTEVGKLFF.

The CDR3 DNA follows: TGCGCCAGCAGTCTACAGCTAAACACCTATGGCTACACCTTC. This sequence encodes CASSLQLNTYGYTF. The V and J genes are TRBV10-2 and TRBJ1-2; D unresolved. The germline V gene encodes CDR1 WSHSY and CDR2 SAAADI. The V end lost 5 bases, the J end lost 4 bases, and 14 bases lay between the germline ends. This CDR3 region has 14 residues.

CDR3: CASSLDQGRGYTF. DNA for the CDR3: TGTGCCAGCAGCTTGGACCAGGGGAGAGGCTACACCTTC. The V and J genes are TRBV5-6 and TRBJ1-2, with a tentative D call TRBD1 (6 bases). Trimming took off 0 bases at V and 8 bases at J, with 11 bases between the two ends. The CDR3 length is 13 residues. Germline values: CDR1 SGHDT, CDR2 YYEEEE. Using reference TRBV5-6 and TRBJ1-2 for the parts outside the CDR3, the full variable domain is DAGVTQSPTHLIKTRGQQVTLRCSPKSGHDTVSWYQQALGQGPQFIFQYYEEEERQRGNFPDRFSGHQFPNYSSELNVNALLLGDSALYLCASSLDQGRGYTFGSGTRLTVV.